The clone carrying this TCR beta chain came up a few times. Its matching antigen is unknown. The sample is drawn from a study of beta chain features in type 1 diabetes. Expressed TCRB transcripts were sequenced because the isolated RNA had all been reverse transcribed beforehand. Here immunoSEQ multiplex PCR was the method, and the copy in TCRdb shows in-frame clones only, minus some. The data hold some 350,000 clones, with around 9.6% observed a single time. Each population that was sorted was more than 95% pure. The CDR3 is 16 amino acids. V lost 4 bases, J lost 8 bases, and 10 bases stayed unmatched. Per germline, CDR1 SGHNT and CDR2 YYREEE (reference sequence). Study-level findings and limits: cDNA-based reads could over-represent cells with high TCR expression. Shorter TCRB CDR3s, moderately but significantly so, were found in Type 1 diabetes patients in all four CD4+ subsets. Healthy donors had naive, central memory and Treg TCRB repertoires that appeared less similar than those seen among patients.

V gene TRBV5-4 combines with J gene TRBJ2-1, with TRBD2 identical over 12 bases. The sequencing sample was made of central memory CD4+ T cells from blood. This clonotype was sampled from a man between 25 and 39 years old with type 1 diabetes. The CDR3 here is CASSQPLAGGGHEQFF. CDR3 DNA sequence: TGTGCCAGCAGCCAGCCTCTAGCGGGAGGGGGCCATGAGCAGTTCTTC.